This passage covers 17 T cell receptor beta chains from one sample sequenced in a study of T cell repertoires in cytomegalovirus infection. TCRdb analysed the reads with MiXCR anew, one entry per CDR3 protein. The profile covers about 900,000 distinct CDR3 sequences, with about a third appearing a single time and around 15% taken by the ten largest. No antigen has been assigned to these receptors. Specimen: cultured CD8+ T cells from PBMCs, collected from culture after CMV antigen stimulation. The receptors stem from a human donor in good health (CMV status not recorded). Some clones in this sample may be carry-over from other donors' samples.

This clonotype was seen a handful of times. The chain carries TRBV4-1 and TRBJ2-5, with D possibly TRBD2 on 6 matching bases. The CDR3 spans 18 residues. Germline loops: CDR1 MGHRA, CDR2 YSYEKL. V was clipped by 2 bases and J by 0 bases, with 19 bases between them. The CDR3 is CASSQSPGDGGYQETQYF. In DNA, the CDR3 is TGCGCCAGCAGCCAAAGCCCCGGGGATGGGGGGTACCAAGAGACCCAGTACTTC.

This clonotype was seen ten or more times. The V gene is TRBV4-1, the J gene TRBJ2-3, with D hard to call. Trimming took 1 base from V and 5 from J, leaving 4 bases between them. The CDR3 is 12 amino acids. Germline-derived CDR1 and CDR2 are MGHRA and YSYEKL. The CDR3 bases are TGCGCCAGCAGCCAAGGAGGAGATACGCAGTATTTT. This sequence encodes CASSQGGDTQYF.

The chain couples TRBV11-2 to TRBJ2-5; 10 bases fit TRBD1. CDR1 and CDR2 from the germline V gene are SGHAT and FQNNGV. J gave up 8 bases and V 5 bases, and 11 bases lay outside the gene matches. This CDR3 has 15 amino acids. The chain's CDR3 is CASSPSRDRGDTQYF. CDR3 bases: TGTGCCAGCAGCCCCTCGCGGGACAGGGGTGATACCCAGTACTTC.

This clonotype has more than one count but fewer than ten. The CDR3 nucleotides read TGTGCCAGCAGGTCCACAGAGAGCTCCTACAATGAGCAGTTCTTC. As protein: CASRSTESSYNEQFF. The chain joins TRBV28 to TRBJ2-1; no reliable D call. Germline CDR1 reads MDHEN; CDR2 reads SYDVKM. The length of the CDR3 is 15 residues. V shed 6 bases and J shed 0 bases, with 12 bases lying between them. The full variable domain, with the rest looked up from reference TRBV28 and TRBJ2-1, is DVKVTQSSRYLVKRTGEKVFLECVQDMDHENMFWYRQDPGLGLRLIYFSYDVKMKEKGDIPEGYSVSREKKERFSLILESASTNQTSMYLCASRSTESSYNEQFFGPGTRLTVL.

V is TRBV4-2 and J is TRBJ1-5; the match to TRBD1 covers 7 bases. Germline loops: CDR1 LGHNA, CDR2 YNFKEQ. The CDR3 loop spans 16 amino acids. The ends lost 0 bases at V and 2 bases at J; junction bases unmatched: 4. CDR3 region: CASSQEEGARNQPQHF. As DNA, the CDR3 is TGTGCCAGCAGCCAAGAAGAGGGGGCGCGCAATCAGCCCCAGCATTTT.

This clonotype was observed at least ten times. The rearrangement uses TRBV7-6 and TRBJ2-3; the D gene is possibly TRBD1 (5 bases). This CDR3 spans 15 amino acids. The V end was cut by 6 bases, the J end by 3 bases, with 16 bases between. Per the germline V gene, CDR1 is SGHVS and CDR2 is FNYEAQ. Here the CDR3 reads CASSINRGSTDTQYF. In DNA, the CDR3 is TGTGCCAGCAGTATAAATAGGGGTTCAACAGATACGCAGTATTTT.

A note on this clonotype: One end of the junction is discordant with germline, which a read error may explain. The chain uses TRBV7-2 and TRBJ2-1, with D possibly matching TRBD2 (6 bases). The CDR3 covers 16 residues. The germline V gene has CDR1 SGHTA and CDR2 FQGNSA. This CDR3 reads CANSLAEQSSYNEQFF. As DNA, the CDR3 is TGTGCCAACAGCTTAGCGGAACAGAGCTCCTACAATGAGCAGTTCTTC.

The rearrangement links TRBV5-1 to TRBJ1-2, with D perhaps matching TRBD1 (5 bases). V was trimmed by 5 bases and J by 4 bases, leaving 18 bases between them. The CDR3 length is 15 residues. Germline-derived CDR1 and CDR2 are SGHRS and YFSETQ. The CDR3 DNA reads as TGCGCCAGCAGAGGGGAAGGGGCACCGGGCTATGGCTACACCTTC. This translates into CASRGEGAPGYGYTF.

The J gene is TRBJ1-2, the V gene TRBV28; perhaps TRBD1 as D (5 bases). Germline CDR1 reads MDHEN; CDR2 reads SYDVKM. Trimming pared 6 bases from V and 7 bases from J, leaving 12 bases between. The CDR3 length is 12 residues. In DNA, the CDR3 is TGTGCCAGCAGCCCAGGGTCTGGTGGCTACACCTTC. As protein: CASSPGSGGYTF.

This clonotype was found many times. The chain links TRBV7-2 to TRBJ2-3; D is unclear. The CDR3 is made up of 16 amino acids. Germline values: CDR1 SGHTA, CDR2 FQGNSA. V lost 0 bases, J lost 2 bases, and 12 bases lay in between. In DNA, the CDR3 is TGTGCCAGCAGCTTAGCTCCAGGACGGACCACAGATACGCAGTATTTT. This sequence encodes CASSLAPGRTTDTQYF.

The chain combines TRBV20-1 with TRBJ2-4; D is undetermined. V gave up 0 bases and J gave up 9 bases, with 18 bases separating them. Per the germline V gene, CDR1 is DFQATT and CDR2 is SNEGSKA (reference sequence). This CDR3 is 15 amino acids long. The CDR3 spells CSARDTQSSAVIQYF. DNA of the CDR3: TGCAGTGCTAGAGATACGCAGAGTTCGGCAGTCATTCAGTACTTC.

In this sample, this clonotype turned up a few times. The chain recombines TRBV5-5 with TRBJ2-3; 9 bases map to TRBD2. The J segment lost 3 bases and the V segment lost 1 base, leaving 9 bases of the junction unmatched. The V gene's germline CDR1 is SGHKS and CDR2 YYEKEE (reference sequence). This CDR3 has 17 amino acids. The CDR3 spells CASSLRGGDLATDTQYF. As DNA, the CDR3 is TGTGCCAGCAGCTTGCGCGGGGGGGACCTAGCAACAGATACGCAGTATTTT.

This clonotype was found a few times. This chain links TRBV19 with TRBJ1-1; D is unresolved. V gave up 6 bases and J gave up 4 bases, with 12 bases separating them. Germline V gene data show CDR1 as LNHDA and CDR2 as SQIVND (reference sequence). The CDR3 has 13 residues. CDR3 sequence reads: CASSMGIGTEAFF. For the CDR3, the DNA is TGTGCCAGTAGCATGGGCATCGGCACTGAAGCTTTCTTT. The full variable domain, in which reference TRBV19 and TRBJ1-1 provide the parts outside the CDR3, is DGGITQSPKYLFRKEGQNVTLSCEQNLNHDAMYWYRQDPGQGLRLIYYSQIVNDFQKGDIAEGYSVSREKKESFPLTVTSAQKNPTAFYLCASSMGIGTEAFFGQGTRLTVV.

The sample holds a few counts of this clonotype. The chain combines TRBV5-6 with TRBJ2-5; D is undetermined. V lost 1 base and J 4 bases, leaving 20 bases between the germline ends. Germline values: CDR1 SGHDT, CDR2 YYEEEE. CDR3 length: 17 residues. The CDR3 sequence is CASSLLTVDPRRETQYF. CDR3 nucleotides: TGTGCCAGCAGCTTGTTAACAGTTGACCCCCGACGAGAGACCCAGTACTTC.

As to this clonotype: The junction differs from germline at one of its ends, possibly a read error. The chain uses TRBV20-1 and TRBJ2-3, with a weak D call TRBD2 (8 bases). The CDR3 loop spans 14 amino acids. Germline V gene lookup returns CDR1 DFQATT and CDR2 SNEGSKA (reference sequence). The CDR3 nucleotides are TGCAGTGCTAGCCCGGGACTAGGGACAGATACGCAGTACTTT. Its translation: CSASPGLGTDTQYF.

This clonotype was picked up a small number of times. The rearrangement links TRBV5-6 to TRBJ2-1; 8 bases map to TRBD1. Germline CDR1 reads SGHDT; CDR2 reads YYEEEE. V lost 4 bases to trimming and J lost 3 bases; unmatched junction nucleotides: 9. CDR3 length: 16 residues. The CDR3 DNA reads TGTGCCAGCAGCCCAGACAGGGGTTCCTACTACAATGAGCAGTTCTTC. Its translation: CASSPDRGSYYNEQFF.

Worth noting for this clonotype: It may be a read error: a sequence one base away is much more abundant. This rearrangement joins TRBV7-2 to TRBJ2-3; D remains ambiguous. This CDR3 region has 15 residues. The germline V gene encodes CDR1 SGHTA and CDR2 FQGNSA. Trimming stripped 1 base from V and 1 base from J, with 9 bases between. Here the CDR3 reads CTSSLGLVGTDTQYF. As DNA, the CDR3 is TGTACCAGCAGCTTAGGGCTAGTAGGCACAGATACGCAGTATTTT.